Included here is one TCR beta chain sequence, with context. These donors, healthy bone marrow donors, were studied. This record comes from a study of cytomegalovirus exposure and HLA in healthy donors. At the level of the study: Around 180 million T cells yielded around 120 million unique TCR beta sequences in earlier analysis.

The CDR3 is 17 amino acids. CDR1 is SGHVS, CDR2 FNYEAQ, per germline. Unmatched junction bases numbered 7, after V lost 2 bases and J lost 2 bases. PCR employed 60 Vbeta and 13 Jbeta primers. Method: immunoSEQ multiplex PCR; TCRdb's copy keeps in-frame clones and lacks some. The repertoire holds some 150,000 clones, with approximately 61% as singletons. Material: PBMCs. The sequence was obtained from a woman in her thirties or forties in good health and CMV-seronegative. The V gene is TRBV7-6, the J gene TRBJ2-1, with 9 bases identical to TRBD1. The CDR3 sequence is CASSLSGQGWAYNEQFF. The CDR3 nucleotides are TGTGCCAGCAGCTTATCGGGACAGGGTTGGGCCTACAATGAGCAGTTCTTC.